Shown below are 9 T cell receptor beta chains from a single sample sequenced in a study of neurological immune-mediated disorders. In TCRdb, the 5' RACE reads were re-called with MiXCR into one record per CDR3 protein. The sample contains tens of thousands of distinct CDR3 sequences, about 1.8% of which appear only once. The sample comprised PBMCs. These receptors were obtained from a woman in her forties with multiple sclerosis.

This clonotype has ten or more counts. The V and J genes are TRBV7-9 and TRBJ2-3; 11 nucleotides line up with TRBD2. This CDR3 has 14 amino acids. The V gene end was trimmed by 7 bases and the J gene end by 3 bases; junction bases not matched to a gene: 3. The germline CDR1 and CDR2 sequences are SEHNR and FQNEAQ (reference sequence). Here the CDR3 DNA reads TGTGCCAGCATGCTAGCGGGGGGAACAGATACGCAGTATTTT. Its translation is CASMLAGGTDTQYF.

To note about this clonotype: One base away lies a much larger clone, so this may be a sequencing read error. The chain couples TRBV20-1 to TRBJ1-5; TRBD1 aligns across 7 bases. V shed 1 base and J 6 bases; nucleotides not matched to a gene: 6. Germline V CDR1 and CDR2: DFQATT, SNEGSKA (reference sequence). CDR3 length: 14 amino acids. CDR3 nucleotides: TGCAGTGCTAGAGCCTCAGGGGGGGGTCAGCCCCAGCATTTT. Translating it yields CSARASGGGQPQHF.

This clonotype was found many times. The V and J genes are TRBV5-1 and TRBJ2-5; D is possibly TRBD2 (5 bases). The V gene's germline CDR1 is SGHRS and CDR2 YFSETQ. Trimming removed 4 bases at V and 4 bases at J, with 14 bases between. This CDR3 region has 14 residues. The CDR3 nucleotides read TGCGCCAGCAGCCTGAAGGGAAGCGGAGAGACCCAGTACTTC. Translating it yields CASSLKGSGETQYF.

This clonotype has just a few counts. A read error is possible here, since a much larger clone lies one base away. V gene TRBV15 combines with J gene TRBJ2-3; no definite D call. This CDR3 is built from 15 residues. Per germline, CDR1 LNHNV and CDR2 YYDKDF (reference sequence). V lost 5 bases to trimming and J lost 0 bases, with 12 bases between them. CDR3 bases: TGTGCCACCAGCCAGCAGGCGGCTAGCACAGATACGCAGTATTTT. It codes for CATSQQAASTDTQYF.

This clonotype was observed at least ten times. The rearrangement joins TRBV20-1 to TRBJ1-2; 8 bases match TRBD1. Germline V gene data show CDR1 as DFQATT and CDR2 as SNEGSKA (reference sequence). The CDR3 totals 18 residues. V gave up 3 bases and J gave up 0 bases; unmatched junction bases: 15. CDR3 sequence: CSASPPRTGFFANYGYTF. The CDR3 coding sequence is TGCAGTGCTAGTCCACCCCGGACAGGGTTTTTTGCTAACTATGGCTACACCTTC.

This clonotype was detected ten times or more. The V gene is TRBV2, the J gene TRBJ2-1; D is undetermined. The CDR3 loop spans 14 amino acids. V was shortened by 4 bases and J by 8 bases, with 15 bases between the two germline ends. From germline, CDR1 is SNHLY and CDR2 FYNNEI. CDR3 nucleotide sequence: TGTGCCAGCAGTGCAGTTTTTAGCCAGGATGAGCAGTTCTTC. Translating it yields CASSAVFSQDEQFF. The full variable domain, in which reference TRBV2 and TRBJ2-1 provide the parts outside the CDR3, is EPEVTQTPSHQVTQMGQEVILRCVPISNHLYFYWYRQILGQKVEFLVSFYNNEISEKSEIFDDQFSVERPDGSNFTLKIRSTKLEDSAMYFCASSAVFSQDEQFFGPGTRLTVL.

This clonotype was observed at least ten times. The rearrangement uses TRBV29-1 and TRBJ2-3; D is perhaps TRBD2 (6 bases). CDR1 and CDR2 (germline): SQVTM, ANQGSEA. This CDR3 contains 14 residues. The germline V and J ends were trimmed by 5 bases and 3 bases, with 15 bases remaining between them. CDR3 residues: CSVSTGTGTDTQYF. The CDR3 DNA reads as TGCAGCGTTTCTACCGGGACTGGGACAGATACGCAGTATTTT.

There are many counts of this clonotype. The CDR3 spells CASRRFMVDQPQHF. The CDR3 bases are TGTGCCAGCAGAAGATTCATGGTGGATCAGCCCCAGCATTTT. V is TRBV6-2 or TRBV6-3 and J is TRBJ1-5; D call uncertain. There are 14 residues in the CDR3. CDR1 and CDR2 (germline): MNHEY, SVGEGT. Trimming removed 6 bases from V and 5 bases from J, with 14 bases in between.

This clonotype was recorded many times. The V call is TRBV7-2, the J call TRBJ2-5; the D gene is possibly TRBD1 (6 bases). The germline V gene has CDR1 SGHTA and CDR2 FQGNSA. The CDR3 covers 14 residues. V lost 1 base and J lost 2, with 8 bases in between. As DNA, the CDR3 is TGTGCCAGCAGCTTAGAAGGGGGACAAGAGACCCAGTACTTC. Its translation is CASSLEGGQETQYF.